This TCR beta chain stems from a study of OX40 agonist ivuxolimab in advanced cancers. Measured with immunoSEQ multiplex PCR; TCRdb has only the in-frame clones, and not every one. Among 65,000 to 80,000 clones, 92% were seen once, and the ten largest hold roughly 0.56%. There are 15 residues in the CDR3. Germline V CDR1 and CDR2: SGHRS, YFSETQ. The V gene lost 2 bases and the J gene lost 0 bases, with 11 bases spanning the gap. The starting material was CD4+ or CD8+ T cells sorted from blood, obtained in a trial of the OX40 agonist ivuxolimab. The chain carries TRBV5-1 and TRBJ1-1, with D possibly TRBD1 on 5 matching bases. The TCR comes from an adult with an advanced solid tumor such as melanoma, head and neck, liver or kidney cancer. CDR3 DNA sequence: TGCGCCAGCAGCTTACAAACAGGCATGAACACTGAAGCTTTCTTT. Its translation is CASSLQTGMNTEAFF.